The 31 T cell receptor beta chains below all came from one sample that was sequenced in a study of T cells in Graves' hyperthyroidism and ophthalmopathy. Regions amplified from RNA transcripts were the TCR beta CDR3 regions. Using the HTBI primer set, a first-round RT-PCR was run on the TCR CDR3. TCRdb passed the multiplex PCR reads through MiXCR, listing each CDR3 protein once. Of about 24,000 distinct CDR3 sequences in the sample, around 54% are singletons; the top ten hold around 25%. Sequencing was done on a sample of blood. These receptors all come from a woman in her thirties or forties with Graves' hyperthyroidism that later progressed to Graves' ophthalmopathy.

This clonotype was detected a few times. V is TRBV2 and J is TRBJ1-5; D not resolved. V was clipped by 0 bases and J by 0 bases, with 15 bases between them. Germline assignment: CDR1 SNHLY and CDR2 FYNNEI. The CDR3 extends over 18 amino acids. This chain's CDR3 is CASSEALFGRASNQPQHF. The CDR3 bases are TGTGCCAGCAGTGAAGCGCTTTTTGGCAGAGCTAGCAATCAGCCCCAGCATTTT. Full variable domain (rest looked up from reference TRBV2 and TRBJ1-5): EPEVTQTPSHQVTQMGQEVILRCVPISNHLYFYWYRQILGQKVEFLVSFYNNEISEKSEIFDDQFSVERPDGSNFTLKIRSTKLEDSAMYFCASSEALFGRASNQPQHFGDGTRLSIL.

The chain is built from TRBV10-3 and TRBJ1-2, with a tentative D call TRBD1 (5 bases). Per the germline V gene, CDR1 is ENHRY and CDR2 is SYGVKD. The CDR3 is 10 amino acids. Trimming removed 3 bases at V and 11 bases at J, with 7 bases between. This chain's CDR3 is CAISEGDYTF. CDR3 nucleotide sequence: TGTGCCATCAGTGAAGGGGATTACACCTTC.

This rearrangement joins TRBV29-1 to TRBJ2-7; 8 bases align to TRBD1. CDR1 is SQVTM, CDR2 ANQGSEA, per germline. CDR3 length equals 13 residues. V was pared by 5 bases and J by 12 bases, with 15 bases of the junction left unmatched. The DNA for the CDR3 is TGCAGCGTTAATGACCTCGGGACAGGACCCCGGTACTTC. Protein: CSVNDLGTGPRYF.

This clonotype was counted only a few times. The chain couples TRBV20-1 to TRBJ2-7, with D possibly matching TRBD1 (6 bases). V lost 5 bases, J lost 5 bases, and 19 bases lay in between. The CDR3 runs 14 residues. Germline lookup yields CDR1 DFQATT and CDR2 SNEGSKA (reference sequence). The CDR3 DNA follows: TGCAGTGCTCAAGGGGGAACGGGACCCAACGAGCAGTACTTC. It translates to CSAQGGTGPNEQYF.

At least ten counts were recorded for this clonotype. The chain has TRBV6-5 and TRBJ1-2; maybe TRBD1 (5 bases). Germline-derived CDR1 and CDR2 are MNHEY and SVGAGI. The CDR3 contains 11 residues. Trimming left V 10 bases short and J 5 bases short, with 11 bases between. The CDR3 here is CATRQQYGYTF. The CDR3 nucleotides read TGTGCCACCCGACAGCAGTATGGCTACACCTTC.

In this sample, this clonotype turned up a few times. The chain employs TRBV20-1 and TRBJ1-1; D unresolved. The CDR3 runs 11 residues. The germline V and J ends were trimmed by 5 bases and 5 bases, with 9 bases remaining between them. Germline V lookup: CDR1 DFQATT, CDR2 SNEGSKA (reference sequence). The CDR3 DNA is TGCAGTGCTGTGCAGCGGACTGAAGCTTTCTTT. This gives the protein CSAVQRTEAFF.

CDR3 nucleotide sequence: TGCAGTGCTAGAGGGGCTAGCGGGAGATACGAGCAGTACTTC. Translating gives CSARGASGRYEQYF. The V gene is TRBV20-1, the J gene TRBJ2-7, with TRBD2 matching over 10 bases. The J segment lost 4 bases and the V segment lost 1 base, leaving 4 bases of the junction unmatched. Germline V gene data show CDR1 as DFQATT and CDR2 as SNEGSKA (reference sequence). This CDR3 region has 14 residues.

This chain links TRBV2 with TRBJ1-2; D is unresolved. This CDR3 has 14 amino acids. Looked up from germline, CDR1 is SNHLY and CDR2 is FYNNEI. The V end lost 1 base, the J end lost 3 bases, and 9 bases lay between the germline ends. The DNA for the CDR3 is TGTGCCAGCAGTGAAGTCGCCGCGGACTATGGCTACACCTTC. Translated, it gives CASSEVAADYGYTF.

By share of the sample, this clonotype is medium-sized. This chain links TRBV9 with TRBJ1-2; 7 bases fit TRBD1. The CDR3 runs to 15 residues. V gave up 1 base and J gave up 0 bases; unmatched junction bases: 3. Looked up from germline, CDR1 is SGDLS and CDR2 is YYNGEE. The CDR3: CASSVLTGANYGYTF. In DNA, the CDR3 is TGTGCCAGCAGCGTACTTACAGGGGCTAACTATGGCTACACCTTC.

The chain is built from TRBV20-1 and TRBJ1-6; 7 bases agree with TRBD1. This CDR3 region has 15 residues. The germline gives CDR1 DFQATT, CDR2 SNEGSKA (reference sequence). V was clipped by 1 base and J by 7 bases; unmatched bases: 7. CDR3 protein: CSARVVGTENSPLHF. The CDR3 nucleotides read TGCAGTGCTAGAGTAGTTGGGACAGAAAATTCACCCCTCCACTTT.

This chain joins TRBV11-2 and TRBJ2-5; possible D gene TRBD1, 7 bases. In germline, CDR1 is SGHAT, CDR2 FQNNGV. The CDR3 is 14 amino acids. Between the trimmed V and J ends, which lost 4 bases and 2 bases, there was a span of 11 bases. Here the CDR3 reads CASSSQGGQETQYF. The CDR3 DNA reads as TGTGCCAGCAGCTCGCAGGGGGGACAAGAGACCCAGTACTTC.

The table lists this clonotype with a few counts. The chain carries TRBV7-2 and TRBJ2-5; D ambiguous. The CDR3 has 11 amino acids. Germline CDR1 SGHTA, CDR2 FQGNSA. The V end lost 5 bases, the J end lost 5 bases, and 6 bases lay between the germline ends. CDR3 sequence reads: CASSLLETQYF. CDR3 in DNA: TGTGCCAGCAGCCTACTCGAGACCCAGTACTTC.

The chain has TRBV5-1 and TRBJ2-7; D unclear. V was shortened by 6 bases and J by 0 bases, with 10 bases between the two germline ends. CDR3 length: 13 residues. CDR1 and CDR2 from the germline V gene are SGHRS and YFSETQ. This CDR3 reads CASMSSSSYEQYF. DNA for the CDR3: TGCGCCAGCATGAGTAGCAGCTCCTACGAGCAGTACTTC. Full variable domain (rest looked up from reference TRBV5-1 and TRBJ2-7): KAGVTQTPRYLIKTRGQQVTLSCSPISGHRSVSWYQQTPGQGLQFLFEYFSETQRNKGNFPGRFSGRQFSNSRSEMNVSTLELGDSALYLCASMSSSSYEQYFGPGTRLTVT.

V is TRBV5-1 and J is TRBJ2-7; D not certain. The CDR3 sequence is 18 residues long. V lost 3 bases and J 2 bases, leaving 24 bases between the germline ends. CDR1 and CDR2 (germline): SGHRS, YFSETQ. Here the CDR3 DNA reads TGCGCCAGCAGCTCCCCCTCCCAGGCCGAGGATTCGACCTACGAGCAGTACTTC. Protein: CASSSPSQAEDSTYEQYF.

The chain couples TRBV19 to TRBJ1-6; D uncertain. Germline values: CDR1 LNHDA, CDR2 SQIVND (reference sequence). V was clipped by 5 bases and J by 9 bases, with 14 bases between them. This CDR3 spans 14 amino acids. In DNA form, the CDR3 reads TGTGCCAGTAGTGTCCACGGGGAGTCTTCACCCCTCCACTTT. Translation: CASSVHGESSPLHF.

There are a few counts of this clonotype. Lacking the conserved final phenylalanine or tryptophan, this CDR3 likely reflects a read error. No DNA is shown, since the ends of the CDR3 on it are uncertain; the CDR3 is the one TCRdb lists. The gene calls are TRBV20-1 and TRBJ2-1; TRBD2 is taken as the D call from the table, unchecked against the DNA. The CDR3 spans 8 residues, counting both ends. Looked up from germline, CDR1 is DFQATT and CDR2 is SNEGSKA (reference sequence). The CDR3 here is CSASASGS.

V and J are TRBV10-2 and TRBJ1-5; D ambiguous. The ends were cut back, 6 bases at V and 1 base at J, with 4 bases in the middle. CDR1 WSHSY and CDR2 SAAADI come from the germline V gene. This CDR3 contains 12 residues. The CDR3 sequence: CASRHSNQPQHF. Here the CDR3 DNA reads TGCGCCAGCAGGCACAGCAATCAGCCCCAGCATTTT.

The chain joins TRBV4-1 to TRBJ2-5, with unresolved D. Germline V gives CDR1 MGHRA, CDR2 YSYEKL. V was shortened by 4 bases and J by 4 bases, with 7 bases between the two germline ends. The CDR3 spans 12 residues. The CDR3 nucleotides read TGCGCCAGCAGCCTCGACGGAGAGACCCAGTACTTC. It codes for CASSLDGETQYF.

The rearrangement uses TRBV29-1 and TRBJ2-2, with D possibly being TRBD2 (6 bases). CDR1 and CDR2 (germline): SQVTM, ANQGSEA. V was cut by 5 bases and J by 0 bases, with 10 bases left in between. The CDR3 runs 14 residues. CDR3 amino acids: CSVSGGTNTGELFF. The CDR3 region has the DNA TGCAGCGTTAGCGGCGGGACGAACACCGGGGAGCTGTTTTTT.

The V call is TRBV11-3, the J call TRBJ1-2; no reliable D call. The V end was cut by 4 bases, the J end by 3 bases, with 9 bases between. CDR1 and CDR2 (germline): SGHNT, YENEEA. This CDR3 has 13 amino acids. CDR3 in DNA: TGTGCCAGCAGCTCGAGCGGGGACTATGGCTACACCTTC. Translated, it gives CASSSSGDYGYTF.

This clonotype was seen just once. The J gene is TRBJ2-7, the V gene TRBV5-1; 11 bases match TRBD2. J gave up 2 bases and V 1 base, and 5 bases lay outside the gene matches. Germline assignment: CDR1 SGHRS and CDR2 YFSETQ. CDR3 length: 16 amino acids. In DNA, the CDR3 is TGCGCCAGCAGCTTGAGGGGGACTAGCGGAGCCTACGAGCAGTACTTC. Translation gives CASSLRGTSGAYEQYF.

The V call is TRBV28, the J call TRBJ2-3; 13 bases fit TRBD2. CDR1 MDHEN and CDR2 SYDVKM come from the germline V gene. Germline trimming cut 8 bases from V and 4 bases from J; bases unmatched to any gene: 18. The CDR3 contains 19 residues. This CDR3 is CASAPVHILLAGGPDTQYF. CDR3 coding DNA: TGTGCCAGCGCCCCCGTGCATATCCTACTAGCGGGAGGGCCAGATACGCAGTATTTT.

At least ten counts were recorded for this clonotype. V gene TRBV6-1 combines with J gene TRBJ1-5; the match to TRBD1 covers 10 bases. V shed 4 bases, J shed 7 bases, and the junction held 7 bases outside the gene matches. The V gene's germline CDR1 is MNHNS and CDR2 SASEGT. This CDR3 comprises 15 residues. The CDR3 bases are TGTGCCAGCAGTGGCCGGGACAGGGGTAGCCAGCCCCAGCATTTT. Encoded protein: CASSGRDRGSQPQHF.

In this sample, this clonotype turned up once. The rearrangement joins TRBV4-1 to TRBJ2-7; no firm D call. Germline V CDR1 and CDR2: MGHRA, YSYEKL. The CDR3 covers 15 residues. V dropped 1 base and J dropped 5 bases, with 15 bases sitting between them. The CDR3 DNA sequence: TGCGCCAGCAGCCAAGCTTGGGCCAATGCCGACGAGCAGTACTTC. The encoded protein is CASSQAWANADEQYF.

About this clonotype itself: The junction and the germline gene differ at one end; a read error may be behind it. This rearrangement joins TRBV5-1 to TRBJ1-4, with D possibly being TRBD1 (6 bases). This CDR3 region has 15 residues. Looked up from germline, CDR1 is SGHRS and CDR2 is YFSETQ. The CDR3 DNA reads as TGCGCCACCTCCCAATCTGGGGGCCTGGATGAAAAACTGCTTTTT. Its translation is CATSQSGGLDEKLLF.

This clonotype has only a few counts. This chain connects TRBV7-9 to TRBJ2-7; TRBD1 aligns across 8 bases. This CDR3 is built from 13 residues. With 5 bases clipped from V and 5 bases from J, the junction kept 5 bases outside the gene matches. Germline CDR1 and CDR2: SEHNR and FQNEAQ (reference sequence). In nucleotides, the CDR3 is TGTGCCAGCAGCCTCACGACAGGGGACGAGCAGTACTTC. Residues: CASSLTTGDEQYF.

The J gene is TRBJ2-1, the V gene TRBV5-6, with D possibly TRBD1 on 5 matching bases. Trimming took 1 base from V and 8 from J, leaving 7 bases between them. CDR3 size: 12 residues. Germline CDR1 and CDR2: SGHDT and YYEEEE. DNA for the CDR3: TGTGCCAGCAGCTTGCCCAGGGATGAGCAGTTCTTC. Its translation: CASSLPRDEQFF.

V and J are TRBV10-2 and TRBJ2-5; the D is unclear. Germline CDR1 and CDR2: WSHSY and SAAADI. The V end lost 8 bases, the J end lost 2 bases, and 15 bases lay between the germline ends. This CDR3 comprises 14 residues. The CDR3 reads CASGQVYRQETQYF. The CDR3, as DNA: TGCGCCAGCGGCCAAGTCTACAGACAAGAGACCCAGTACTTC.

For the CDR3, the DNA is TGTGCCAGCAGTGACCTCAATCAGCCCCAGCATTTT. Amino acid sequence: CASSDLNQPQHF. This chain joins TRBV6-6 and TRBJ1-5; D gene uncertain. Germline assignment: CDR1 MNHNY and CDR2 SVGAGI (reference sequence). This CDR3 is 12 amino acids long. V was clipped by 5 bases and J by 3 bases, with 5 bases between them.

This clonotype was recorded only once. The CDR3 DNA reads TGTGCCAGCAGCCTGGGACTAGCGGGAGGGACCTACAATGAGCAGTTCTTC. Translated, it gives CASSLGLAGGTYNEQFF. The rearrangement links TRBV7-9 to TRBJ2-1; 16 nucleotides agree with TRBD2. The length of the CDR3 is 17 residues. V dropped 5 bases and J dropped 2; count of bases not matched to a gene: 3. Germline assignment: CDR1 SEHNR and CDR2 FQNEAQ (reference sequence).

By its share, this clonotype is medium-sized. The V call is TRBV9, the J call TRBJ2-7, with a weak D call TRBD2 (6 bases). Germline lookup yields CDR1 SGDLS and CDR2 YYNGEE. The V end was cut by 5 bases, the J end by 3 bases, with 18 bases between. The CDR3 totals 15 residues. This chain's CDR3 is CASSPTDGRIYEQYF. CDR3 nucleotides: TGTGCCAGCAGTCCGACCGACGGGAGAATCTACGAGCAGTACTTC.